This T cell receptor (beta chain) comes out of a study of control samples from healthy donors and cancer patients. Sequencing used immunoSEQ multiplex PCR; TCRdb keeps in-frame clones, though not all of them. The table lists about 100,000 clones, approximately 84% of them singletons. In germline, CDR1 is SGHNT, CDR2 YYREEE (reference sequence). The CDR3 totals 18 residues. Unmatched junction bases numbered 16, after V lost 1 base and J lost 8 bases. Sequencing was performed on blood. This receptor was identified in a woman aged 50 to 60 in good health. The chain joins TRBV5-4 to TRBJ2-2; 8 bases align to TRBD1. DNA for the CDR3: TGTGCCAGCAGCTTGTTTCAAGGGGGACAGGCTGGATCGGGGGAGCTGTTTTTT. Translation gives CASSLFQGGQAGSGELFF.